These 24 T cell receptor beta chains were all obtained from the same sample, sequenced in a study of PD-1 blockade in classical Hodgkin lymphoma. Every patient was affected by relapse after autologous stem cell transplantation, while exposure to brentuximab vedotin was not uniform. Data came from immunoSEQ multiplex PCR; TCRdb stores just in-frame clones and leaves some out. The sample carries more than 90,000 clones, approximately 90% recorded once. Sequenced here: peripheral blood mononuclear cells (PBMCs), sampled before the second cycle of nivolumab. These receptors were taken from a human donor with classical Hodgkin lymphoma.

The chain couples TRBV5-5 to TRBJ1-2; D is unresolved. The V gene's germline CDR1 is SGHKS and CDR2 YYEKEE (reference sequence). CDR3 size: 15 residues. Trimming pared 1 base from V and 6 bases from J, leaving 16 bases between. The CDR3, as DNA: TGTGCCAGCAGCTTGAGTTCGGCTAGGACCGATGGCTACACCTTC. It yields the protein CASSLSSARTDGYTF.

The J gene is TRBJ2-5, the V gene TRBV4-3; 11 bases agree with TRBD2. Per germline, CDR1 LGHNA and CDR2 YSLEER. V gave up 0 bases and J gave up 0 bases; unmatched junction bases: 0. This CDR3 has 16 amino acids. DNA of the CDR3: TGCGCCAGCAGCCAAGAGGGACTAGCGGACCAAGAGACCCAGTACTTC. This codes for CASSQEGLADQETQYF.

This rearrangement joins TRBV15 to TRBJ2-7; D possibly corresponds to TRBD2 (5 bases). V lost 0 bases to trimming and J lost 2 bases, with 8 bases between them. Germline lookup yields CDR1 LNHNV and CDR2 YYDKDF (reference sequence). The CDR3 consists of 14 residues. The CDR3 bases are TGTGCCACCAGCAGAGATGAGGGAGCCTACGAGCAGTACTTC. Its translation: CATSRDEGAYEQYF.

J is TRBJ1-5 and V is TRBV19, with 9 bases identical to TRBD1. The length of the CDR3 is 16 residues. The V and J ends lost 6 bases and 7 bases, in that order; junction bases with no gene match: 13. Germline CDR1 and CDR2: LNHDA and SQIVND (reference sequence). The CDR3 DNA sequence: TGTGCCAGTAGAAGTCCTAAGGGACAGGGTACCCAGCCCCAGCATTTT. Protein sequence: CASRSPKGQGTQPQHF.

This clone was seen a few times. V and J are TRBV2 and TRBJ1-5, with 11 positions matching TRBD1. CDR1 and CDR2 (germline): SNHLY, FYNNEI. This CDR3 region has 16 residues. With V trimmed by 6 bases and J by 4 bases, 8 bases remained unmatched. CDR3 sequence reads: CASSEGDRGWNQPQHF. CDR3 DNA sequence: TGTGCCAGCAGCGAGGGGGACAGGGGGTGGAATCAGCCCCAGCATTTT.

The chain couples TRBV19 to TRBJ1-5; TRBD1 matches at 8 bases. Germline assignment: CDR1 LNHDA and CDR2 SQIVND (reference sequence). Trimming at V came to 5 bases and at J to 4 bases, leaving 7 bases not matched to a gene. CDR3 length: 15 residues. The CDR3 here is CASSWAGGSNQPQHF. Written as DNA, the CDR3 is TGTGCCAGTAGTTGGGCAGGGGGCTCTAATCAGCCCCAGCATTTT.

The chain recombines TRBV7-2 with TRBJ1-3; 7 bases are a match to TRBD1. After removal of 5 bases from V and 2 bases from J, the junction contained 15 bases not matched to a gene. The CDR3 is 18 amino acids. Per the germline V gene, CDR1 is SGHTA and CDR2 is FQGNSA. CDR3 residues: CASSPGRGRGETGNTIYF. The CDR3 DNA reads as TGTGCCAGCAGCCCAGGGCGCGGCAGGGGGGAAACTGGAAACACCATATATTTT.

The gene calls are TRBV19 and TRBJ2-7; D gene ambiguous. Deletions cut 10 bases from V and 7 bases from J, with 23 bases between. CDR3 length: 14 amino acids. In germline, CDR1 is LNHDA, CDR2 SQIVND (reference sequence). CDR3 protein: CANPLKTPLGEQYF. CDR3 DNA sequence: TGTGCCAACCCATTGAAGACACCTCTGGGGGAGCAGTACTTC. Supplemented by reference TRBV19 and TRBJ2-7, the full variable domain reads DGGITQSPKYLFRKEGQNVTLSCEQNLNHDAMYWYRQDPGQGLRLIYYSQIVNDFQKGDIAEGYSVSREKKESFPLTVTSAQKNPTAFYLCANPLKTPLGEQYFGPGTRLTVT.

This chain's CDR3 is CASSLGVDTEAFF. DNA for the CDR3: TGCGCCAGCAGCTTAGGGGTTGACACTGAAGCTTTCTTT. The rearrangement links TRBV4-3 to TRBJ1-1; D perhaps matches TRBD1 (5 bases). The germline gives CDR1 LGHNA, CDR2 YSLEER. This CDR3 region has 13 residues. The V and J ends lost 5 bases and 3 bases respectively, with 10 bases between them.

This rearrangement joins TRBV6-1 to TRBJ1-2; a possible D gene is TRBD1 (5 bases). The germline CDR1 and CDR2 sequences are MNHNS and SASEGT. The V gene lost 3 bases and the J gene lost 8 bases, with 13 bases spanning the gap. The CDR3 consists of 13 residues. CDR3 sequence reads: CASSDGTVVGYTF. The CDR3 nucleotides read TGTGCCAGCAGTGACGGGACGGTCGTGGGCTACACCTTC.

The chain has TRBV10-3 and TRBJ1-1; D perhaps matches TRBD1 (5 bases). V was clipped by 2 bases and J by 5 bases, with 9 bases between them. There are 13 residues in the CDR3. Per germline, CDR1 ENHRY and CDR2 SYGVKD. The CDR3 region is CAISETRGTEAFF. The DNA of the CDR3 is TGTGCCATCAGTGAGACTCGGGGGACTGAAGCTTTCTTT.

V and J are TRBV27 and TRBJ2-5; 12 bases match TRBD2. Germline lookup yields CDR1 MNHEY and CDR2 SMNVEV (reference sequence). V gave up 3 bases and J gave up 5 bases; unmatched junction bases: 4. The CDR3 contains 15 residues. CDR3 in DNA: TGTGCCAGCAGTTTCCTAGCGGGGGGGCTGGAGACCCAGTACTTC. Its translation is CASSFLAGGLETQYF.

CDR3 in DNA: TGTGCCATCAGTGGGGGCGCTAGCGGGGGATACACAGATACGCAGTATTTT. Its translation: CAISGGASGGYTDTQYF. This chain links TRBV10-3 with TRBJ2-3; 10 bases are a match to TRBD2. Looked up from germline, CDR1 is ENHRY and CDR2 is SYGVKD. The CDR3 spans 17 residues. Losses at the gene ends were 4 bases for V and 2 bases for J; bases not matched to a gene: 9.

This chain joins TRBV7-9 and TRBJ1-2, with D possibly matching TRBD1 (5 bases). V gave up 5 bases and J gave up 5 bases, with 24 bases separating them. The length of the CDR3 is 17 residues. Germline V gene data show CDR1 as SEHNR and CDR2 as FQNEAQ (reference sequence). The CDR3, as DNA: TGTGCCAGCAGCCTCCCTACTTCGTACAGGACCACGTATGGCTACACCTTC. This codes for CASSLPTSYRTTYGYTF.

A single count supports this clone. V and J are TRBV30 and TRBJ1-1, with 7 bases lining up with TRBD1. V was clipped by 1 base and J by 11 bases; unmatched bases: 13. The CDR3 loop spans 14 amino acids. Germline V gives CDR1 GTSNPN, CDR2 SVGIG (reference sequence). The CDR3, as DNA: TGTGCCTGGAGTGGAGGACAGGACGGGGGTTTGGCTTTCTTT. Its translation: CAWSGGQDGGLAFF.

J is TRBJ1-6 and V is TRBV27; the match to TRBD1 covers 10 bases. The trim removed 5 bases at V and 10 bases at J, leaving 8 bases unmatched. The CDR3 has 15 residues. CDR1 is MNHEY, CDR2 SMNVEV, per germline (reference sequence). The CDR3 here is CASSGGTGARSPLHF. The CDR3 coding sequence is TGTGCCAGCAGTGGGGGGACAGGGGCTCGGTCACCCCTCCACTTT.

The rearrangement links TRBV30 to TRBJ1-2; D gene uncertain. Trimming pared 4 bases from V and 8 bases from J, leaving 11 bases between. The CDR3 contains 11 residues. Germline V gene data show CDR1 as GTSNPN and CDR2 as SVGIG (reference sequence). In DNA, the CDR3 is TGTGCCTGGACTTTGACGGGGGGCTACACCTTC. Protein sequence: CAWTLTGGYTF. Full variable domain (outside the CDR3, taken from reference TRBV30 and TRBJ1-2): SQTIHQWPATLVQPVGSPLSLECTVEGTSNPNLYWYRQAAGRGLQLLFYSVGIGQISSEVPQNLSASRPQDRQFILSSKKLLLSDSGFYLCAWTLTGGYTFGSGTRLTVV.

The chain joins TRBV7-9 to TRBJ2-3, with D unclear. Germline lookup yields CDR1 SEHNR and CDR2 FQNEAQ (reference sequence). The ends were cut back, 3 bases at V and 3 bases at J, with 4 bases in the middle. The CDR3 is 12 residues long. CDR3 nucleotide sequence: TGTGCCAGCAGCTTTAGGACAGATACGCAGTATTTT. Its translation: CASSFRTDTQYF.

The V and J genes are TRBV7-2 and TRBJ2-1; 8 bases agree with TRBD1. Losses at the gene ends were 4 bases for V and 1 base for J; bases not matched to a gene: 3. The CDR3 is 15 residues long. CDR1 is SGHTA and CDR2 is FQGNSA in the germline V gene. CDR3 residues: CASSYDRGSYNEQFF. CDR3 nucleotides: TGTGCCAGCAGCTACGACAGGGGATCCTACAATGAGCAGTTCTTC. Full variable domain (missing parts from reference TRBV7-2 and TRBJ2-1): GAGVSQSPSNKVTEKGKDVELRCDPISGHTALYWYRQSLGQGLEFLIYFQGNSAPDKSGLPSDRFSAERTGGSVSTLTIQRTQQEDSAVYLCASSYDRGSYNEQFFGPGTRLTVL.

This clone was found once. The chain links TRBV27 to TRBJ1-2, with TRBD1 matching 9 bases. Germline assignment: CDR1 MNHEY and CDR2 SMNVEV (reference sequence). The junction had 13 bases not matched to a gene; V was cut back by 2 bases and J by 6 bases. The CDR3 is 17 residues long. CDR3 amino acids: CASSLRLNRGQLNGYTF. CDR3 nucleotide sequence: TGTGCCAGCAGTTTACGGCTCAACAGGGGGCAGCTGAATGGCTACACCTTC.

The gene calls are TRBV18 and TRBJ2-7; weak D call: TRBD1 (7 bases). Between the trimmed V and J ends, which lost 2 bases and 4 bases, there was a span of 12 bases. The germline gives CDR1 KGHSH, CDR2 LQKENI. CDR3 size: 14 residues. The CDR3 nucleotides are TGTGCCAGCTCACCATCGGCAGGGGGGTACGAGCAGTACTTC. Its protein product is CASSPSAGGYEQYF.

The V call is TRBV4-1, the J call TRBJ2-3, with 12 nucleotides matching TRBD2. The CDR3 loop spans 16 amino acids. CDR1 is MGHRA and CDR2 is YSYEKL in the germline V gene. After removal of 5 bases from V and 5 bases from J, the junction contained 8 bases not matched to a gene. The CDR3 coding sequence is TGCGCCAGCAGCTCATGGACTAGCGGGGAGATAGATACGCAGTATTTT. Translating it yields CASSSWTSGEIDTQYF.

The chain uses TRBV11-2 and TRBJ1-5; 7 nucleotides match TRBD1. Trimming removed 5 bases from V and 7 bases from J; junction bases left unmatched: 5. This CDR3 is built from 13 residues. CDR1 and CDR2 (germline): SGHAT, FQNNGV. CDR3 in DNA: TGTGCCAGCAGCACACAGGGGCGGCAGCCCCAGCATTTT. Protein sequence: CASSTQGRQPQHF. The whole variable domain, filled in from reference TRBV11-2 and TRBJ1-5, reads EAGVAQSPRYKIIEKRQSVAFWCNPISGHATLYWYQQILGQGPKLLIQFQNNGVVDDSQLPKDRFSAERLKGVDSTLKIQPAKLEDSAVYLCASSTQGRQPQHFGDGTRLSIL.

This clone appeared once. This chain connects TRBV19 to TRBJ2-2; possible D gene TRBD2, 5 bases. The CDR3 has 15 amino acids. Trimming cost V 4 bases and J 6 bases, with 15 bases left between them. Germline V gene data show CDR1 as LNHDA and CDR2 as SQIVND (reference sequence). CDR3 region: CASSNTHTSSGELFF. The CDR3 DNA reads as TGTGCCAGTAGTAACACCCACACTAGTTCCGGGGAGCTGTTTTTT.